The 25 T cell receptor beta chains given below trace back to one sample, sequenced in a study of T cell clonotyping in hematopoietic cell transplantation. Sequencing used immunoSEQ multiplex PCR; TCRdb keeps in-frame clones, though not all of them. The table has thousands of clones, 95% seen once; the top ten hold 0.8% to 1%. The sample here was PBMCs, taken 30 days after allogeneic stem cell transplant. These receptors all stem from a male patient in his fifties who had an allogeneic stem cell transplant from a related donor, so the T cells may come from the graft donor. Some clones in this sample may be carry-over from other donors' samples.

The V call is TRBV27, the J call TRBJ1-3; D might be TRBD1 (5 bases). Trimming left V 11 bases short and J 0 bases short, with 11 bases between. This CDR3 spans 13 amino acids. Germline CDR1 and CDR2: MNHEY and SMNVEV (reference sequence). The CDR3: CASGFISGNTIYF. CDR3 nucleotide sequence: TGTGCCTCAGGGTTTATCTCTGGAAACACCATATATTTT.

CDR3 nucleotide sequence: TGTGCCAGCAGGGACCAAGAACGCGCGAACACCGGGGAGCTGTTTTTT. It translates to CASRDQERANTGELFF. The chain carries TRBV28 and TRBJ2-2, with D unresolved. Per germline, CDR1 MDHEN and CDR2 SYDVKM. The CDR3 contains 16 residues. Trimming left V 6 bases short and J 0 bases short, with 14 bases between.

The count of this clone is one. V is TRBV28 and J is TRBJ2-5; D not certain. Germline V gives CDR1 MDHEN, CDR2 SYDVKM. CDR3 length: 12 residues. Between the trimmed V and J ends, which lost 5 bases and 5 bases, there was a span of 9 bases. CDR3 amino acids: CASSQSHETQYF. CDR3 nucleotide sequence: TGTGCCAGCAGTCAAAGTCACGAGACCCAGTACTTC.

The gene calls are TRBV19 and TRBJ2-7; 11 bases are a match to TRBD1. The junction had 6 bases not matched to a gene; V was cut back by 6 bases and J by 5 bases. Germline-derived CDR1 and CDR2 are LNHDA and SQIVND (reference sequence). This CDR3 spans 14 amino acids. The CDR3: CASRGTGGTHEQYF. CDR3 coding DNA: TGTGCCAGTAGGGGGACAGGGGGAACCCACGAGCAGTACTTC.

CDR3 nucleotides: TGTGCCAGCAGTGAACCTTTCACAGATACGCAGTATTTT. Translating it yields CASSEPFTDTQYF. The chain employs TRBV2 and TRBJ2-3, with no clear D. CDR1 SNHLY and CDR2 FYNNEI come from the germline V gene. V was pared by 2 bases and J by 2 bases, with 5 bases between. The CDR3 extends over 13 amino acids.

V usage is TRBV7-2 and J usage is TRBJ1-4; 8 bases align to TRBD1. V shed 5 bases, J shed 10 bases, and the junction held 12 bases outside the gene matches. Germline CDR1 is SGHTA and CDR2 is FQGNSA. The CDR3 loop spans 15 amino acids. CDR3 sequence (DNA): TGTGCCAGCAGCCATGGGACAGGAGACGGGGGAAAACTGTTTTTT. Translation: CASSHGTGDGGKLFF.

The CDR3 region is CASSQEGGPDYGYTF. In nucleotides, the CDR3 is TGCGCCAGCAGCCAAGAGGGGGGTCCGGACTATGGCTACACCTTC. This rearrangement joins TRBV4-1 to TRBJ1-2; D possibly corresponds to TRBD1 (5 bases). V shed 0 bases and J shed 3 bases, with 11 bases lying between them. CDR3 length: 15 residues. Germline V gene sequence: CDR1 MGHRA, CDR2 YSYEKL.

V and J are TRBV4-1 and TRBJ2-3; D may be TRBD2 (5 bases). The V end was cut by 4 bases, the J end by 5 bases, with 22 bases between. The CDR3 runs to 17 residues. In germline, CDR1 is MGHRA, CDR2 YSYEKL. The CDR3 sequence is CASSPTPRGSAIDTQYF. The CDR3 bases are TGCGCCAGCAGCCCGACGCCCCGGGGTAGCGCGATAGATACGCAGTATTTT.

The rearrangement uses TRBV20-1 and TRBJ1-1; D is undetermined. The CDR3 loop spans 11 amino acids. CDR1 and CDR2 (germline): DFQATT, SNEGSKA (reference sequence). Trimming shortened V by 3 bases and J by 4 bases, and 6 bases separated the two germline ends. Here the CDR3 DNA reads TGCAGTGCTAGGGCAGTCACTGAAGCTTTCTTT. Its protein product is CSARAVTEAFF.

V gene TRBV12-5 combines with J gene TRBJ1-5; D uncertain. V dropped 5 bases and J dropped 4 bases, with 15 bases sitting between them. The CDR3 length is 15 residues. Per germline, CDR1 LGHNT and CDR2 FRNRAP. CDR3 in amino acids: CASGKIQFGNQPQHF. The CDR3 coding sequence is TGTGCTAGTGGTAAGATTCAGTTTGGGAATCAGCCCCAGCATTTT.

The J gene is TRBJ2-5, the V gene TRBV7-9; 7 positions agree with TRBD2. Trimming took 1 base from V and 2 from J; bases not matched to a gene: 10. The CDR3 runs 17 residues. Germline lookup yields CDR1 SEHNR and CDR2 FQNEAQ (reference sequence). In DNA form, the CDR3 reads TGTGCCAGCAGCTTAGTTGGAGCTAGCGGCCATCAAGAGACCCAGTACTTC. Its translation: CASSLVGASGHQETQYF.

The sample holds one count of this clone. This rearrangement joins TRBV4-3 to TRBJ1-5, with unresolved D. CDR1 is LGHNA, CDR2 YSLEER, per germline. This CDR3 region has 15 residues. The V gene lost 4 bases and the J gene lost 3 bases, with 13 bases spanning the gap. The chain's CDR3 is CASSLAWEINQPQHF. In DNA, the CDR3 is TGCGCCAGCAGCCTCGCTTGGGAGATCAATCAGCCCCAGCATTTT.

The sample holds one count of this clone. This rearrangement joins TRBV10-2 to TRBJ2-7; D ambiguous. This CDR3 contains 12 residues. Germline lookup yields CDR1 WSHSY and CDR2 SAAADI. V lost 8 bases, J lost 3 bases, and 11 bases lay in between. The CDR3: CASGFRYYEQYF. DNA for the CDR3: TGCGCCAGCGGTTTCCGGTACTACGAGCAGTACTTC.

The rearrangement uses TRBV7-2 and TRBJ1-5, with TRBD1 matching 9 bases. V lost 4 bases to trimming and J lost 7 bases; unmatched junction nucleotides: 8. The germline V gene encodes CDR1 SGHTA and CDR2 FQGNSA. This CDR3 has 15 amino acids. The CDR3 here is CASSWGQGGIQPQHF. The CDR3 bases are TGTGCCAGCAGCTGGGGACAGGGTGGGATACAGCCCCAGCATTTT. Full variable domain (missing parts from reference TRBV7-2 and TRBJ1-5): GAGVSQSPSNKVTEKGKDVELRCDPISGHTALYWYRQSLGQGLEFLIYFQGNSAPDKSGLPSDRFSAERTGGSVSTLTIQRTQQEDSAVYLCASSWGQGGIQPQHFGDGTRLSIL.

The rearrangement uses TRBV7-2 and TRBJ2-7; 12 bases align to TRBD2. The CDR3 sequence is 15 residues long. V was clipped by 4 bases and J by 5 bases; unmatched bases: 6. Looked up from germline, CDR1 is SGHTA and CDR2 is FQGNSA. This chain's CDR3 is CASSSRTSGNNEQYF. The CDR3 coding sequence is TGTGCCAGCAGCTCGAGGACTAGCGGGAACAACGAGCAGTACTTC.

The table lists this clone with a count of one. V is TRBV13 and J is TRBJ2-1; D is perhaps TRBD1 or TRBD2 (6 bases each). Between the trimmed V and J ends, which lost 4 bases and 5 bases, there was a span of 15 bases. The CDR3 runs to 15 residues. The germline V gene has CDR1 PRHDT and CDR2 FYEKMQ (reference sequence). CDR3 bases: TGTGCCAGCAGCTGGAGGGGGGCGCGGGACAATGAGCAGTTCTTC. Translation gives CASSWRGARDNEQFF. Full variable domain (rest looked up from reference TRBV13 and TRBJ2-1): AAGVIQSPRHLIKEKRETATLKCYPIPRHDTVYWYQQGPGQDPQFLISFYEKMQSDKGSIPDRFSAQQFSDYHSELNMSSLELGDSALYFCASSWRGARDNEQFFGPGTRLTVL.

The CDR3 DNA reads as TGTGCCAGCAGCTTAGGGACAGCAAACTATGGCTACACCTTC. Encoded protein: CASSLGTANYGYTF. This chain links TRBV13 with TRBJ1-2, with D possibly TRBD1 on 5 matching bases. The V end lost 0 bases, the J end lost 2 bases, and 7 bases lay between the germline ends. This CDR3 has 14 amino acids. The germline V gene encodes CDR1 PRHDT and CDR2 FYEKMQ (reference sequence). Looking up the rest from reference TRBV13 and TRBJ1-2 gives the full variable domain: AAGVIQSPRHLIKEKRETATLKCYPIPRHDTVYWYQQGPGQDPQFLISFYEKMQSDKGSIPDRFSAQQFSDYHSELNMSSLELGDSALYFCASSLGTANYGYTFGSGTRLTVV.

The chain couples TRBV10-1 to TRBJ2-7; 8 positions match TRBD1. Germline CDR1 is WNHNN and CDR2 is SYGVQD (reference sequence). This CDR3 region has 12 residues. J gave up 4 bases and V 7 bases, and 3 bases lay outside the gene matches. CDR3 loop: CASTTGGYEQYF. Written as DNA, the CDR3 is TGCGCCAGCACCACAGGGGGGTACGAGCAGTACTTC.

V usage is TRBV19 and J usage is TRBJ1-5; tentatively, D is TRBD1 (6 bases). CDR3 length: 14 residues. Per the germline V gene, CDR1 is LNHDA and CDR2 is SQIVND (reference sequence). Trimming left V 5 bases short and J 8 bases short, with 16 bases between. CDR3 in amino acids: CASSVTGRYKPQHF. The CDR3 nucleotides are TGTGCCAGTAGTGTCACAGGGAGGTATAAGCCCCAGCATTTT.

The genes are TRBV6-1 and TRBJ2-1; no clear D gene. This CDR3 region has 14 residues. Trimming shortened V by 5 bases and J by 0 bases, and 8 bases separated the two germline ends. Germline V gene sequence: CDR1 MNHNS, CDR2 SASEGT. The CDR3 DNA sequence: TGTGCCAGCAGTCGAAAGAGCTCCTACAATGAGCAGTTCTTC. The encoded protein is CASSRKSSYNEQFF.

The chain combines TRBV5-7 with TRBJ1-1; D might be TRBD1 (6 bases). TRBV5-7 is treated as an ORF (open reading frame) with a function not yet certain. The CDR3 spans 14 residues. V lost 1 base, J lost 7 bases, and 14 bases lay in between. DNA for the CDR3: TGTGCCAGCAGCTTGCGCAGGGGAGAACTTGAAGCTTTCTTT. Translating gives CASSLRRGELEAFF.

The CDR3 loop reads CASSTSGSSYNEQFF. In DNA form, the CDR3 reads TGTGCCAGCAGTACTAGCGGGAGTTCCTACAATGAGCAGTTCTTC. The V and J genes are TRBV27 and TRBJ2-1; 11 bases match TRBD2. This CDR3 contains 15 residues. CDR1 and CDR2 (germline): MNHEY, SMNVEV (reference sequence). V lost 5 bases, J lost 1 base, and 1 base stayed unmatched.

The count of this clone is one. The chain carries TRBV18 and TRBJ1-1; 8 bases are a match to TRBD1. Looked up from germline, CDR1 is KGHSH and CDR2 is LQKENI. CDR3 length: 14 residues. Losses at the gene ends were 1 base for V and 5 bases for J; bases not matched to a gene: 3. CDR3 DNA: TGTGCCAGCTCACCACAGACAGGGGTGACTGAAGCTTTCTTT. Translating it yields CASSPQTGVTEAFF.

The chain has TRBV29-1 and TRBJ1-2, with D possibly matching TRBD1 (5 bases). This CDR3 contains 12 residues. Germline V gene sequence: CDR1 SQVTM, CDR2 ANQGSEA. With 3 bases removed from V and 4 bases from J, the gap between germline ends came to 9 bases. CDR3 DNA: TGCAGCGTTGAGGAGGGGAGCTATGGCTACACCTTC. It yields the protein CSVEEGSYGYTF.

This chain uses TRBV5-1 with TRBJ1-2; D uncertain. The CDR3 is 12 residues long. The V gene lost 7 bases and the J gene lost 4 bases, with 11 bases spanning the gap. The germline V gene encodes CDR1 SGHRS and CDR2 YFSETQ. DNA of the CDR3: TGCGCCAGCCGTGAGGGAATCTATGGCTACACCTTC. This codes for CASREGIYGYTF.